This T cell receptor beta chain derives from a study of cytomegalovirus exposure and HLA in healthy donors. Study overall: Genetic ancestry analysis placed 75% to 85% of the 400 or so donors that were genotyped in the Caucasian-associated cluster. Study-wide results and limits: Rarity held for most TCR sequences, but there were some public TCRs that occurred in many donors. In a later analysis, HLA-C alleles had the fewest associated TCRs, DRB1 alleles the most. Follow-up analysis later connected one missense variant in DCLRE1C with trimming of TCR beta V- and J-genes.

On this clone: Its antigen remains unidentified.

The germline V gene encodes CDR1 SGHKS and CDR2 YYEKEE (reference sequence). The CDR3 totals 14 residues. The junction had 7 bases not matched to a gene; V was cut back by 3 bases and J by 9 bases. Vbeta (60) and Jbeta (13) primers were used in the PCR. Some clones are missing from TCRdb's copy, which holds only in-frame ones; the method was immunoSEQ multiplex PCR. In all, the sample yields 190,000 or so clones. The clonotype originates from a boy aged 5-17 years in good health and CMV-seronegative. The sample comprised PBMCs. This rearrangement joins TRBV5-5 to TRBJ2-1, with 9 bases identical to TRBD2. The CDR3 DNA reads TGTGCCAGCAGCTCTCCAGTGACTAGCGGTGAGCAGTTCTTC. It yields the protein CASSSPVTSGEQFF.